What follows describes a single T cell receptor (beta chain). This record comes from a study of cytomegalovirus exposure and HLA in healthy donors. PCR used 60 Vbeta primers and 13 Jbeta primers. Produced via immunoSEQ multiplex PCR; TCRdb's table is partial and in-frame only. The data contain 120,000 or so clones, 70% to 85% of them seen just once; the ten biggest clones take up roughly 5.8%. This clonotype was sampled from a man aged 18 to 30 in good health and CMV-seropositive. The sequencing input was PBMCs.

The DNA for the CDR3 is TGTGCCAGCAGCTCCGGGACAGGGAGCTCCTACAATGAGCAGTTCTTC. Its protein is CASSSGTGSSYNEQFF. J is TRBJ2-1 and V is TRBV7-9; 9 positions agree with TRBD1. The CDR3 sequence is 16 residues long. From germline, CDR1 is SEHNR and CDR2 FQNEAQ (reference sequence). With V trimmed by 4 bases and J by 0 bases, 4 bases remained unmatched.